A selection of T cell receptor beta chains follows, all from one sample in a study of sequential checkpoint blockade in melanoma. TCRdb keeps only in-frame clones here, not all; method: immunoSEQ multiplex PCR. The data hold several hundred clones, with approximately 24% observed a single time. The sequences come from tumor tissue (inferred from file names), collected from a patient given nivolumab and ipilimumab in sequence. The receptors come from a human donor with melanoma. Each CDR3 is given with its conserved first and last residue. A D gene is named only where the DNA matches it firmly. Clone size is given for some rows only: seen once, a few or many times, or a class if the clone is expanded.

>TRBV11-3|TRBJ2-5|medium-sized|TRBD2
CASSLGLAGIQETQYF
TGTGCCAGCAGCTTGGGACTAGCGGGAATCCAAGAGACCCAGTACTTC
>TRBV6-8|TRBJ2-3|few|NA
CAISGGVTDTQYF
TGTGCCATCAGTGGAGGGGTCACAGATACGCAGTATTTT
>TRBV9|TRBJ2-7|medium-sized|TRBD2
CASSRGTSGRAHEQYF
TGTGCCAGCAGCAGGGGGACTAGCGGGAGGGCCCACGAGCAGTACTTC
>TRBV12-5|TRBJ1-5|NA|NA
CASGRGWAQHF
TGTGCTAGTGGCCGCGGCTGGGCCCAGCATTTT
>TRBV14|TRBJ2-1|NA|TRBD1
CASSQQAATGGEQFF
TGTGCCAGCAGCCAACAGGCGGCCACAGGGGGTGAGCAGTTCTTC
>TRBV18|TRBJ2-5|NA|NA
CASSPWDPKETQYF
TGTGCCAGCTCCCCGTGGGACCCTAAAGAGACCCAGTACTTC
>TRBV11-3|TRBJ2-1|NA|TRBD1
CASSQSPRGTEQFF
TGTGCCAGCAGCCAGTCCCCCAGGGGGACTGAGCAGTTCTTC
>TRBV6-8|TRBJ2-3|few|TRBD2
CASSGGLAGGADTQYF
TGTGCCAGCAGTGGAGGACTAGCGGGAGGGGCAGATACGCAGTATTTT
>TRBV19|TRBJ1-2|NA|NA
CASSIPNGLYGYTF
TGTGCCAGTAGTATCCCCAACGGACTTTATGGCTACACCTTC
>TRBV23-1|TRBJ1-1|medium-sized|TRBD1
CARSLAGQGGAFF
TGCGCCAGAAGCTTGGCGGGACAGGGTGGAGCTTTCTTT
>TRBV23-1|TRBJ2-5|medium-sized|NA
CASSLFIGPETQYF
TGCGCCAGCAGCCTTTTTATCGGCCCAGAGACCCAGTACTTC
>TRBV11-3|TRBJ2-7|medium-sized|TRBD1
CASSFDRGTYEQYF
TGTGCCAGCAGCTTCGACAGGGGGACCTACGAGCAGTACTTC
>TRBV6-8|TRBJ2-2|NA|NA
CASSDSTTGELFF
TGTGCCAGCAGTGACTCGACCACCGGGGAGCTGTTTTTT
>TRBV19|TRBJ2-5|NA|TRBD2
CASSLSGSYGETQYF
TGTGCCAGTAGCCTTAGCGGGAGTTATGGAGAGACCCAGTACTTC
>TRBV11-3|TRBJ2-7|medium-sized|NA
CASSSRLAESYEQYF
TGTGCCAGCAGCTCCCGGTTAGCGGAGTCCTACGAGCAGTACTTC
>TRBV29-1|TRBJ2-7|NA|NA
CSVRKVGAGYEQYF
TGCAGCGTACGTAAGGTGGGGGCAGGCTACGAGCAGTACTTC
>TRBV6-8|TRBJ1-2|medium-sized|TRBD1
CASSYSGQGGNGYTF
TGTGCCAGCAGTTACTCGGGACAGGGAGGCAATGGCTACACCTTC
>TRBV11-3|TRBJ2-5|medium-sized|TRBD2
CASSLGGSGLGETQYF
TGTGCCAGCAGCTTGGGAGGTAGCGGGCTGGGAGAGACCCAGTACTTC
>TRBV5-1|TRBJ2-1|NA|NA
CASSLGQGHYNEQFF
TGCGCCAGCAGCTTGGGTCAGGGGCACTACAATGAGCAGTTCTTC
>TRBV11-3|TRBJ2-3|medium-sized|NA
CASRPGLLGTDTQYF
TGTGCCAGCAGACCGGGACTTTTGGGGACAGATACGCAGTATTTT
>TRBV6-8|TRBJ2-3|NA|NA
CASSPDGVDTQYF
TGTGCCAGCAGCCCCGACGGGGTGGATACGCAGTATTTT
>TRBV12-5|TRBJ2-7|NA|TRBD1
CASGLAWTGGEQYF
TGTGCTAGTGGTTTGGCATGGACAGGGGGGGAGCAGTACTTC
>TRBV5-1|TRBJ1-4|NA|TRBD1
CASSPDGQGQNEKLFF
TGCGCCAGCAGCCCCGATGGACAGGGACAGAATGAAAAACTGTTTTTT
>TRBV30|TRBJ2-2|few|TRBD2
CAWSGTSNAGELFF
TGTGCCTGGAGCGGGACTAGCAATGCCGGGGAGCTGTTTTTT
>TRBV11-3|TRBJ2-5|medium-sized|TRBD1
CASSQATGTGGETQYF
TGTGCCAGCAGCCAAGCAACGGGGACAGGGGGAGAGACCCAGTACTTC